This T cell receptor (beta chain) was profiled in a study of cytomegalovirus exposure and HLA in healthy donors. The CDR3 is 15 amino acids. The PCR was carried out with 60 Vbeta primers and 13 Jbeta primers. Method: immunoSEQ multiplex PCR; TCRdb's copy keeps in-frame clones and lacks some. The sample carries about 150,000 clones, around four fifths recorded once. The V and J genes are TRBV21-1 and TRBJ2-5; the DNA was not used to check the table's D call, TRBD2. TRBV21-1 counts as a pseudogene. The sequenced sample consisted of PBMCs. This receptor was taken from a male donor in good health and CMV-seronegative. The DNA for the CDR3 is TGTGCCAGCAGCAATTCCAGCCGAGAGCGGGAGACCCAGTACTTC. Amino acid sequence: CASSNSSRERETQYF.